This T cell receptor beta chain was found in a study of sequential checkpoint blockade in melanoma (dated by TCRdb to about 2019). Describing the broader study: Patients were randomized 1:1 to first-line nivolumab followed by ipilimumab (arm A) or ipilimumab followed by nivolumab (arm B). Maintenance nivolumab was given following each of the two trial sequences. Study-wide conclusions, independent of this receptor: The model for predicting response that combines TCR metrics with mutation burden needs to be validated in larger, independent patient cohorts.

Relative to germline, V is missing 4 bases and J is missing 6 bases, with 7 bases of the junction outside any gene match. CDR1 SEHNR and CDR2 FQNEAQ were looked up in the germline V gene (reference sequence). The CDR3 runs 15 amino acids, cysteine and phenylalanine included. Only the CDR3 part of the read is kept: 45 bases, read in frame from the first base. The treatment or condition label corresponds to: randomized to nivolumab then ipilimumab (arm A) or the reverse (arm B). None of the patients in the trial had previously been given DNA-damaging chemotherapy. A FACS Aria II flow cytometer was used to sort live CD3+CD8+ cells that were negative for CD19 and CD56 from thawed PBMCs. CheckMate 064, a randomized, open-label phase II trial of sequential checkpoint blockade, was the source of the samples, all of which came from patients with melanoma. Peripheral blood mononuclear cells were obtained through leukapheresis, purified using Ficoll-Paque, and frozen in human serum containing approximately 9.5% DMSO. Right after sorting, the blood CD3+CD8+ cells were verified to be >95% pure, and DNA extraction followed.

TCRbeta CDR3 regions were immunosequenced from genomic DNA with the immunoSEQ Assay. Before high-throughput sequencing, the genomic DNA was amplified using bias-controlled multiplex PCR. As for how the authors treated the data: To quantify the absolute abundance of each unique TCRbeta CDR3 region, the sequences were collapsed and filtered. Clonality, defined as 1 minus Pielou's evenness, was calculated using only productive rearrangements. Clones with significantly greater frequencies in on-treatment versus baseline samples were identified using a previously published method. The table was pulled from immuneACCESS by TCRdb, which kept in-frame rearrangements only. Such tables lose some clones; where checked, under half of the loss comes from unresolved V genes, and the rest has no known cause. The V and J calls and clone size are taken from that table; D and trimming were inferred from the DNA. For this sample there are over 15,000 clones; 65% to 75% appear just once. The top ten clonotypes cover roughly an eighth of the sample.

With regard to this clone: Which antigen it targets is not known. No base quality information exists; no much larger clone differs at one position.

The clonotype comes from a human donor with melanoma. The chain links TRBV7-9 with TRBJ2-1, with 9 bases aligning to TRBD1. Material: CD8+ T cells sorted from blood (inferred from file names), obtained from a patient given nivolumab and ipilimumab in sequence. The CDR3 reads as follows: CASSSGTGNSNEQFF. The nucleotide sequence reads TGTGCCAGCAGCTCCGGGACAGGGAATTCCAATGAGCAGTTCTTC.